This TCR beta chain was sequenced in a study of blood T cell repertoires in COVID-19. Clones were read by immunoSEQ multiplex PCR, and TCRdb kept only the in-frame ones, dropping some. The data contain roughly 150,000 clones, over 80% of them singletons. This CDR3 has 16 residues. Germline-derived CDR1 and CDR2 are ENHRY and SYGVKD. V lost 6 bases to trimming and J lost 1 base, with 15 bases between them. The chain is built from TRBV10-3 and TRBJ2-2; D possibly corresponds to TRBD2 (6 bases). Sequencing input: peripheral blood. The TCR comes from a man between 70 and 80 years old who had recovered from COVID-19. The CDR3: CAIRSSIAENTGELFF. DNA for the CDR3: TGTGCCATCAGATCCTCGATAGCGGAGAACACCGGGGAGCTGTTTTTT.